This TCR beta chain derives from a study of STAT5B mutations in CD4+ large granular lymphocyte leukemia. The survey-level immunoSEQ assay was used. The table came from immunoSEQ multiplex PCR; TCRdb's copy has only in-frame clones and leaves some out. This table has about 26,000 clones, over 70% appearing once. V was shortened by 0 bases and J by 4 bases, with 11 bases between the two germline ends. Germline-derived CDR1 and CDR2 are GTSNPN and SVGIG (reference sequence). The CDR3 spans 14 residues. Study observations and caveats: Main leukemic clonotypes were patient-specific, but more than 20% appeared at low frequency elsewhere. Top patient clones used TRBV06 genes more often: 8/27 versus 2/35 in controls.

On this clone: Antigen specificity is unknown.

The receptor was derived from a human donor in good health. Sequencing used CD4+ T cells from blood buffy coats. J is TRBJ2-3 and V is TRBV30; D tentatively reads TRBD1 or TRBD2 (5 bases each). CDR3 protein: CAWSVGLAADTQYF. The DNA of the CDR3 is TGTGCCTGGAGTGTGGGGCTAGCCGCAGATACGCAGTATTTT.